This is a list of T cell receptor beta chains from one sample in a study of low-dose radiotherapy and immunotherapy resistance in tumors. In TCRdb, the reads were re-called with MiXCR into one record per CDR3 protein. The table has tens of thousands of distinct CDR3 sequences, 15% to 20% seen once. The material was PBMCs, obtained before treatment. All receptors derive from a male donor with prostate cancer. Each CDR3 is given with its conserved first and last residue. D genes are given only for firm matches.

>TRBV27|15|-
CASSLSIGATYEQYF
>TRBV19|12|-
CASSRLGYEQYF
>TRBV11-1|16|-
CASSSQVSSSYNEQFF
>TRBV4-3|15|-
CASSQLTRGGDTQYF
>TRBV29-1|14|-
CSVEPNEKQETQYF
>TRBV30|14|-
CAWSVLDYNSPLHF
>TRBV5-4|14|-
CASSLAGSNYGYTF
>TRBV12-3/TRBV12-4|12|-
CATADLTGELFF
>TRBV5-1|15|TRBD2
CASSLVSGVTDTQYF
>TRBV5-1|14|TRBD2
CASSPGTSGGELFF
>TRBV6-5|13|-
CASSLTSSYEQYF
>TRBV12-3/TRBV12-4|13|-
CASTLGRVNGYTF
>TRBV7-2|14|-
CASSLARHSDTQYF